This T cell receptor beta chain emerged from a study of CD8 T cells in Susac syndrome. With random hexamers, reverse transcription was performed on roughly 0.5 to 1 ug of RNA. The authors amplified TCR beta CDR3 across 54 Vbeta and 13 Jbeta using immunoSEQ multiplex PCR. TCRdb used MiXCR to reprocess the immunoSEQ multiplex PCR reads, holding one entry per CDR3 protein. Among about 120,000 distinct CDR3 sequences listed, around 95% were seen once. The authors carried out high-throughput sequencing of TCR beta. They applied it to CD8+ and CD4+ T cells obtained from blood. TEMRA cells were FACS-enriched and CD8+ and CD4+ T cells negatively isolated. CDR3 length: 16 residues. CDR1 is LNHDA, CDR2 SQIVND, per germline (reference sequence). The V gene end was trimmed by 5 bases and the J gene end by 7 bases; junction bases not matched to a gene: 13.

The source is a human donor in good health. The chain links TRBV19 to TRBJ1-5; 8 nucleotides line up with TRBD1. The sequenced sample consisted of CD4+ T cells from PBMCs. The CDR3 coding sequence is TGTGCCAGTAGTCCCCGTGGGGCAGGGGGCTACCAGCCCCAGCATTTT. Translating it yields CASSPRGAGGYQPQHF.